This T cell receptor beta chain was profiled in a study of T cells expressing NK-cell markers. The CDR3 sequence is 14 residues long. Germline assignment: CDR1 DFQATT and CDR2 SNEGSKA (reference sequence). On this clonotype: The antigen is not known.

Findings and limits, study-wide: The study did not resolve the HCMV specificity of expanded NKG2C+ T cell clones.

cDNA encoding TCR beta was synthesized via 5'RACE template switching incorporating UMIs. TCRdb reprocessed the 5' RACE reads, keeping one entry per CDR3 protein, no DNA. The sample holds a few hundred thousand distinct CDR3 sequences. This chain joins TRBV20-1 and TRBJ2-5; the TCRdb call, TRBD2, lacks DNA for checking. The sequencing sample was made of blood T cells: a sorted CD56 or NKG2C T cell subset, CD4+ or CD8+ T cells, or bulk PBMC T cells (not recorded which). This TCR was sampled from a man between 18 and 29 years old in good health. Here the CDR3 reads CSASGLAGLETQYF.